The 3 T cell receptor beta chains reported below all come from one sample, sequenced in a study of identical twins (dated by TCRdb to between 2015 and 2016). Receptors were amplified or captured by 5' RACE. Data came from an Illumina HiSeq 2000. The public reads were reprocessed in TCRdb via fastp at Q25 and MiXCR, keeping in-frame beta chains. For every CDR3 protein sequence, its rows merge into one entry that carries the most common genes and DNA. This sample lists some 440,000 distinct CDR3 sequences; roughly a quarter were detected once. The ten largest clones take up approximately 2.9% of the sample. The same data also contributed to another study, on T cells expressing NK-cell markers.

The sequenced material came from CD4+ T cells sorted from blood. Receptor source: a woman under 30 in good health.

V gene TRBV5-1 combines with J gene TRBJ2-7; D is perhaps TRBD1 or TRBD2 (5 bases each). The V gene lost 4 bases and the J gene lost 2 bases, with 13 bases spanning the gap. Germline assignment: CDR1 SGHRS and CDR2 YFSETQ. This CDR3 has 14 amino acids. CDR3 sequence reads: CASSHWDRTYEQYF. The CDR3 DNA reads as TGCGCCAGCAGCCATTGGGACCGAACCTACGAGCAGTACTTC.

V gene TRBV29-1 combines with J gene TRBJ2-5, with 7 bases aligning to TRBD1. Per germline, CDR1 SQVTM and CDR2 ANQGSEA. The ends lost 4 bases at V and 5 bases at J; junction bases unmatched: 16. The CDR3 has 16 amino acids. The CDR3 protein is CSVGFTGAYRGETQYF. Here the CDR3 DNA reads TGCAGCGTTGGCTTCACCGGAGCCTACAGGGGTGAGACCCAGTACTTC. The full variable domain, in which reference TRBV29-1 and TRBJ2-5 provide the parts outside the CDR3, is SAVISQKPSRDICQRGTSLTIQCQVDSQVTMMFWYRQQPGQSLTLIATANQGSEATYESGFVIDKFPISRPNLTFSTLTVSNMSPEDSSIYLCSVGFTGAYRGETQYFGPGTRLLVL.

The CDR3 spells CASSLDLGSGSAGEQFF. CDR3 DNA sequence: TGTGCCAGCAGCTTGGACCTCGGGAGCGGGAGTGCGGGTGAGCAGTTCTTC. The chain is built from TRBV5-5 and TRBJ2-1; 8 bases agree with TRBD2. CDR1 and CDR2 (germline): SGHKS, YYEKEE (reference sequence). The CDR3 is 17 amino acids. The V and J ends lost 0 bases and 9 bases, in that order; junction bases with no gene match: 14.